These 2 T cell receptor beta chains were sequenced from one sample in a study of CD8 T cells in ankylosing spondylitis. For these receptors, no antigen is known. General study results and limits: Typical of ankylosing spondylitis blood, it appeared, was a TCR beta motif of fewer than 10 highly homologous variants.

In TCRdb, the 5' RACE reads were re-called with MiXCR into one record per CDR3 protein. The data show around 450,000 distinct CDR3 sequences, 25% to 30% seen once. The sample comprised blood, either unsorted or a sorted T cell fraction (not recorded which). Every receptor here comes from a male donor with ankylosing spondylitis.

This clonotype was picked up many times. The V gene is TRBV5-1, the J gene TRBJ1-1; D perhaps matches TRBD1 (5 bases). The CDR3 contains 13 residues. V was cut by 2 bases and J by 6 bases, with 11 bases left in between. From germline, CDR1 is SGHRS and CDR2 YFSETQ. CDR3 sequence (DNA): TGCGCCAGCAGCTTACAGGTCGAGGCTGAAGCTTTCTTT. This encodes CASSLQVEAEAFF.

The sample holds a few counts of this clonotype. The V and J genes are TRBV7-2 and TRBJ1-2; D is undetermined. V lost 3 bases and J lost 9, with 17 bases in between. Germline V gene data show CDR1 as SGHTA and CDR2 as FQGNSA. The CDR3 covers 14 residues. The CDR3 bases are TGTGCCAGCAGCTTTGGCTTGCGTGTTGATCGCTACACCTTC. It encodes CASSFGLRVDRYTF.